This is a list of T cell receptor beta chains from one sample in a study of T cells in Graves' hyperthyroidism and ophthalmopathy. TCRdb passed the multiplex PCR reads through MiXCR, listing each CDR3 protein once. The profile shows roughly 570,000 distinct CDR3 sequences, roughly 46% of them singletons. Sequencing input: peripheral blood or thyroid tissue (not recorded which). The receptor source for this set is an adult woman with Graves' disease, either hyperthyroidism or ophthalmopathy (not recorded which). Both conserved end residues are trimmed from each CDR3. Each record gives: CDR3 protein, clone size, V gene, D gene, J gene. The D gene is left open where the match is weak. Clone size is shown for a subset of rows, as once, few, many or a class of expanded clone.

CDR3: ASSHGSQGGNEQF
size: once
V: TRBV9
D: .
J: TRBJ2-1

CDR3: ASRTRN
size: .
V: TRBV5-6
D: .
J: TRBJ2-5

CDR3: ASSLGQGGRISKETQY
size: .
V: TRBV7-6
D: .
J: TRBJ2-5

CDR3: ASSRGQGGEY
size: .
V: TRBV12-3/TRBV12-4
D: TRBD1
J: TRBJ2-7

CDR3: ASSGNARVGGNQPQH
size: many
V: TRBV6-1
D: .
J: TRBJ1-5

CDR3: ASSVGASGRAATQY
size: many
V: TRBV9
D: TRBD2
J: TRBJ2-5

CDR3: SVVGGLSYEQY
size: many
V: TRBV29-1
D: .
J: TRBJ2-7

CDR3: ATRPGQRTDYSNQPQH
size: .
V: TRBV15
D: TRBD1
J: TRBJ1-5

CDR3: ASSFSADRNYGYT
size: .
V: TRBV7-9
D: .
J: TRBJ1-2

CDR3: ASSSSEGVTEQY
size: .
V: TRBV7-9
D: .
J: TRBJ2-7

CDR3: SVKGGASYEQY
size: many
V: TRBV29-1
D: .
J: TRBJ2-7

CDR3: ASSLPRGTNYGYT
size: .
V: TRBV7-9
D: TRBD1
J: TRBJ1-2